The rows below give T cell receptor beta chains drawn from one sample of a study of blood T cell repertoires in COVID-19. Clones were read by immunoSEQ multiplex PCR, and TCRdb kept only the in-frame ones, dropping some. The repertoire has roughly 250,000 clones, around nine tenths of them found once; the top ten carry approximately 2%. The sample comprised PBMCs or T cells enriched from blood (not recorded which). Receptors were obtained from a woman aged 18-30 years who had recovered from COVID-19. Both conserved end residues are part of each CDR3. The D gene is left open where the match is weak. Size is omitted from some rows. Given values are once, few, many or a class for expanded clones.

J gene,clone size,V gene,D gene,CDR3 DNA,CDR3 protein
TRBJ1-1,NA,TRBV6-5,NA,TGTGCCAGCAGGTCAACTCCTGCCCTGAACACTGAAGCTTTCTTT,CASRSTPALNTEAFF
TRBJ2-2,NA,TRBV6-1,NA,TGTGCCAGCAGTGAATCCCCGGGATCCACTACCGGGGAGCTGTTTTTT,CASSESPGSTTGELFF
TRBJ1-2,NA,TRBV29-1,TRBD1,TGCAGCGTTGATTTTGCCAGGGGGCGCGACTATGGCTACACCTTC,CSVDFARGRDYGYTF
TRBJ2-7,NA,TRBV24-1,NA,TGTGCCACCAGTGATTTCAAGGGACATCTTTTCTACGAGCAGTACTTC,CATSDFKGHLFYEQYF
TRBJ1-1,NA,TRBV2,NA,TGTGCCAGCAGTGTCAGGGTGTGGGGGCCGGGGAACACTGAAGCTTTCTTT,CASSVRVWGPGNTEAFF
TRBJ1-6,NA,TRBV3-1/TRBV3-2,NA,TGTGCCAGCAGCGGAAGTGAGGCCTCTTCACCCCTCCACTTT,CASSGSEASSPLHF
TRBJ1-1,NA,TRBV6-5,NA,TGTGCCAGCAGCATATGGGGGGCTGAAGCTTTCTTT,CASSIWGAEAFF
TRBJ2-5,NA,TRBV7-8,TRBD1,TGTGCCAGCAGCGGGGACAGAAAAGAGACCCAGTACTTC,CASSGDRKETQYF
TRBJ2-1,NA,TRBV18,TRBD1,TGTGCCAGCTCACTAGAGGGGGCTCCATACAATGAGCAGTTCTTC,CASSLEGAPYNEQFF
TRBJ1-2,NA,TRBV9,NA,TGTGCCAGCAGCGTAGGAGGCGGGCTCCACTATGGCTACACCTTC,CASSVGGGLHYGYTF
TRBJ1-3,NA,TRBV19,NA,TGTGCCAGCTTGACGGGAACCCACGGAAACACCATATATTTT,CASLTGTHGNTIYF
TRBJ1-1,NA,TRBV18,TRBD1,TGTGCCAGCTCACCAGGAATGACAGGGGGGACTGAAGCTTTCTTT,CASSPGMTGGTEAFF
TRBJ1-3,many,TRBV7-9,TRBD1,TGTGCCAGCAGCTTAGAGGAAATCGACAGGGCCTCTGGAAACACCATATATTTT,CASSLEEIDRASGNTIYF
TRBJ1-6,NA,TRBV27,NA,TGTGCCAGCAGTTTGGGGGGGGCGTTCGGGTCACCCCTCCACTTT,CASSLGGAFGSPLHF
TRBJ1-5,NA,TRBV28,TRBD1,TGTGCCAGCAGTCCAGCACAGGACCGGGACAGCGTATTATATAGCAATCAGCCCCAGCATTTT,CASSPAQDRDSVLYSNQPQHF
TRBJ2-7,few,TRBV19,TRBD1,TGTGCCAGTAGTGCCTCCTACAGGGGGCAGTACGAGCAGTACTTC,CASSASYRGQYEQYF
TRBJ1-1,NA,TRBV5-1,NA,TGCGCCAGCAGCTTGGCCTCGGGGGACACTGAAGCTTTCTTT,CASSLASGDTEAFF
TRBJ2-1,NA,TRBV14,NA,TGTGCCAGCAGCCAAGACGTCAGGGGTAGGCAGTTCTTC,CASSQDVRGRQFF
TRBJ2-7,NA,TRBV5-8,TRBD2,TGTGCCAGCAGCTCTAGCGGGGGGGGAGGCTACGAGCAGTACTTC,CASSSSGGGGYEQYF
TRBJ1-5,NA,TRBV15,NA,TGTGCCACCAGCGTACAGGGTTCAAGGAATCAGCCCCAGCATTTT,CATSVQGSRNQPQHF
TRBJ2-1,NA,TRBV28,TRBD2,TGTGCCAGCAGCCGACTAGCGGTCGACAATGAGCAGTTCTTC,CASSRLAVDNEQFF
TRBJ1-2,NA,TRBV5-1,NA,TGCGCCAGCAGCATAGGGGGGGCCCTCGGTGGCTACACCTTC,CASSIGGALGGYTF
TRBJ1-2,NA,TRBV28,NA,TGTGCCAGCAGTACCGTACAGTTCGGCTATGGCTACACCTTC,CASSTVQFGYGYTF
TRBJ2-2,NA,TRBV28,TRBD1,TGTGCCAGCAGTAGGGACAGGGGGCTCACCGGGGAGCTGTTTTTT,CASSRDRGLTGELFF
TRBJ1-2,NA,TRBV19,NA,TGTGCCAGTAGTTCGACAGGATACTATGGCTACACCTTC,CASSSTGYYGYTF